The clone carrying this TCR beta chain was observed a few times. Its target is unknown. These data come from a study of blood T cells in healthy people across ages. Points from the study as a whole: In the absence of known donor CMV status, changes in expanded clonotypes were possibly confounded.

Using a J-beta primer mix together with a sample-barcoded 5' primer, a second PCR was run for roughly 7 to 11 cycles. TCRdb passed the 5' RACE reads through MiXCR, listing each CDR3 protein once. In the table there are about 800,000 distinct CDR3 sequences, 55% to 70% of which are singletons. Germline values: CDR1 SGHRS, CDR2 YFSETQ. This CDR3 region has 14 residues. The V end was cut by 6 bases, the J end by 0 bases, with 12 bases between. The sequence came from a man aged 25 to 40 in good health. The sample comprised blood. The V and J genes are TRBV5-1 and TRBJ1-1; a weak D match, TRBD1 (6 bases). CDR3 nucleotides: TGCGCCAGCACCTTAGACAGGATGAACACTGAAGCTTTCTTT. The encoded protein is CASTLDRMNTEAFF.